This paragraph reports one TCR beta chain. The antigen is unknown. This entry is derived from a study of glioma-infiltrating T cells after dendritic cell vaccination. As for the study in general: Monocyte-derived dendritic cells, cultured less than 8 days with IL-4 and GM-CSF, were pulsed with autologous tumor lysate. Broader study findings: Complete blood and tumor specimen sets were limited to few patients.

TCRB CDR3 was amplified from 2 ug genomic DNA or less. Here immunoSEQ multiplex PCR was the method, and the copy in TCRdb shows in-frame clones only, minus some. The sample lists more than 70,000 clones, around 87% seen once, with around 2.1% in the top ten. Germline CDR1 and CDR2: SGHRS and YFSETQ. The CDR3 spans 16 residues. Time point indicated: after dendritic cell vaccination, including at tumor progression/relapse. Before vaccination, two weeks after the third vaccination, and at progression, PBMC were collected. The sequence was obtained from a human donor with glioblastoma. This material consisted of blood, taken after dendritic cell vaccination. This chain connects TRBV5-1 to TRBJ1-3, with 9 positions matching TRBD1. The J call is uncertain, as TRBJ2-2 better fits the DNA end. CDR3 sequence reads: CASSLGQGLGTGELFF. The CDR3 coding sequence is TGCGCCAGCAGCCTGGGACAGGGCTTGGGCACCGGGGAGCTGTTTTTT.